The clone carrying this T cell receptor (beta chain) showed up many times. This specimen belongs to a study of T-cell reconstitution after alpha-beta-depleted transplantation in children. J gave up 3 bases and V 7 bases, and 10 bases lay outside the gene matches. Per germline, CDR1 SQVTM and CDR2 ANQGSEA. This CDR3 spans 14 amino acids. Unique molecular identifiers featured in how the TCRbeta library was prepared. MiXCR was run by TCRdb on the PCR reads, yielding one entry per CDR3 protein. In the table there are over 70,000 distinct CDR3 sequences, 9% to 15% of which are singletons. The origin of this receptor is a human donor who donated a stem cell graft to a child with inherited bone marrow failure. This sequence joins TRBV29-1 and TRBJ1-1; 8 bases align to TRBD1. This specimen was PBMCs from the stem cell graft donor, taken from the stem cell graft. The CDR3 reads CSATTGAADTEAFF. DNA for the CDR3: TGCAGCGCTACGACAGGGGCGGCGGACACTGAAGCTTTCTTT. The full variable domain, its missing parts supplied by reference TRBV29-1 and TRBJ1-1, is SAVISQKPSRDICQRGTSLTIQCQVDSQVTMMFWYRQQPGQSLTLIATANQGSEATYESGFVIDKFPISRPNLTFSTLTVSNMSPEDSSIYLCSATTGAADTEAFFGQGTRLTVV.